This TCR beta chain comes out of a study of OX40 agonist ivuxolimab in advanced cancers. Germline lookup yields CDR1 KGHSH and CDR2 LQKENI. This CDR3 is 13 amino acids long. Trimming took 2 bases from V and 5 from J, leaving 7 bases between them. Profiled with immunoSEQ multiplex PCR; TCRdb holds only in-frame clones, not every one. This sample carries around 51,000 clones, about nine tenths of them seen once, and the ten largest clones take 3.6%. Regarding the study as a whole: The work left the antigen specificity of expanded peripheral T cells undetermined. Some of the nonresponding patients also showed low levels of normalized T-cell clonal expansion.

This clone was picked up a small number of times. Its antigen is not identified. Source: CD4+ or CD8+ T cells sorted from blood, taken in a trial of the OX40 agonist ivuxolimab. The chain recombines TRBV18 with TRBJ1-5; tentatively, D is TRBD1 (5 bases). The TCR originated in an adult with an advanced solid tumor such as melanoma, head and neck, liver or kidney cancer. CDR3 in DNA: TGTGCCAGCTCACCATCCAGGGATCAGCCCCAGCATTTT. It codes for CASSPSRDQPQHF.